Listed below are T cell receptor beta chains from one sample, sequenced in a study of cytomegalovirus exposure and HLA in healthy donors. This table comes from immunoSEQ multiplex PCR, and its TCRdb copy is limited to in-frame clones, with some not included. The sample yields roughly 60,000 clones, 85% to 95% seen once. Sequenced: PBMCs. These receptors were taken from a man between 18 and 29 years old in good health and CMV-seronegative. Both conserved end residues are part of each CDR3. D genes are given only for firm matches. A clone size is listed for some rows: how often the clone was seen (once, few, many), or a class if it is expanded.

length | D | J | V | size | DNA | CDR3
15 | TRBD1 | TRBJ1-2 | TRBV18 | NA | TGTGCCAGCTCACCTGCCTCGGGACAGGCCTATGGCTACACCTTC | CASSPASGQAYGYTF
14 | NA | TRBJ1-2 | TRBV6-5 | NA | TGTGCCAGCAGTTACGAGAGGTCAGGGGTCGGCTACACCTTC | CASSYERSGVGYTF
14 | TRBD1 | TRBJ2-7 | TRBV7-9 | NA | TGTGCCAGCAGCCCGACAGGGATCGACTACGAGCAGTACTTC | CASSPTGIDYEQYF
14 | NA | TRBJ2-5 | TRBV5-8 | NA | TGTGCCAGCAGCTCCGGACAGATCGGGGAGACCCAGTACTTC | CASSSGQIGETQYF
16 | NA | TRBJ2-1 | TRBV2 | NA | TGTGCCAGCAGTGGTACTGAGCGGGGACATTACAATGAGCAGTTCTTC | CASSGTERGHYNEQFF
14 | NA | TRBJ2-5 | TRBV7-2 | NA | TGTGCCAGCAGCGCCGGACTACCCCTCGGGACCCAGTACTTC | CASSAGLPLGTQYF
14 | TRBD1 | TRBJ2-3 | TRBV6-4 | NA | TGTGCCAGCAGTGGAGGACAGGCCACAGATACGCAGTATTTT | CASSGGQATDTQYF
19 | TRBD1 | TRBJ1-2 | TRBV7-6 | NA | TGTGCCAGCAGCTTTTTACCCGGGACAGACCTGTCCTCGAACTATGGCTACACCTTC | CASSFLPGTDLSSNYGYTF
17 | TRBD2 | TRBJ2-1 | TRBV4-2 | NA | TGTGCCAGCAGCCAACGTGGTTGGGGGGAGGGATACAATGAGCAGTTCTTC | CASSQRGWGEGYNEQFF
16 | NA | TRBJ2-7 | TRBV19 | NA | TGTGCCAGTAGTATAAGATCTACAGGGCTTCGTCGCGAGCAGTACTTC | CASSIRSTGLRREQYF
14 | TRBD1 | TRBJ2-7 | TRBV19 | NA | TGTGCCAGTAGTGGCCGGGACAGGGGATGGGAGCAGTACTTC | CASSGRDRGWEQYF
12 | NA | TRBJ1-3 | TRBV7-2 | NA | TGTGCCAGCAGCTTATATGGAAACACCATATATTTT | CASSLYGNTIYF
15 | NA | TRBJ1-5 | TRBV4-3 | NA | TGCGCCAGCAGCCAAGTCGTAACAGGCAATCAGCCCCAGCATTTT | CASSQVVTGNQPQHF
13 | NA | TRBJ1-5 | TRBV27 | NA | TGTGCCAGCAGTTTGAGGGTTCATCAGCCCCAGCATTTT | CASSLRVHQPQHF
13 | NA | TRBJ1-5 | TRBV19 | NA | TGTGCCAGTAGGTGGAGCGACAATCAGCCCCAGCATTTT | CASRWSDNQPQHF
15 | NA | TRBJ1-4 | TRBV25-1 | NA | TGTGCCAGCAGTGGGGCTGGGCAGTTCAATGAAAAACTGTTTTTT | CASSGAGQFNEKLFF
12 | NA | TRBJ2-7 | TRBV29-1 | NA | TGCAGCGTTACAGACAGTCGGTACGAGCAGTACTTC | CSVTDSRYEQYF
17 | NA | TRBJ1-1 | TRBV9 | NA | TGTGCCAGCAGCGCTCATCCCCCGGACTACCTTAACACTGAAGCTTTCTTT | CASSAHPPDYLNTEAFF
14 | NA | TRBJ2-7 | TRBV27 | NA | TGTGCCAGCAGTCTGGCTGGCCGCTCCTACGAGCAGTACTTC | CASSLAGRSYEQYF
16 | TRBD2 | TRBJ2-7 | TRBV25-1 | NA | TGTGCCAGCAGTGAATCGGGCGGGAGAGTCGGATACGAGCAGTACTTC | CASSESGGRVGYEQYF
14 | TRBD1 | TRBJ2-7 | TRBV19 | NA | TGTGCCAGTAGTCTCTCAGGGGGCTCCTACGAGCAGTACTTC | CASSLSGGSYEQYF
16 | TRBD1 | TRBJ1-5 | TRBV7-9 | NA | TGTGCCAGCAGCTTGGGCACAGGGGGGGCTAATCAGCCCCAGCATTTT | CASSLGTGGANQPQHF
14 | TRBD2 | TRBJ2-5 | TRBV11-2 | NA | TGTGCCAGCAGCTCTCGGGAGGGCGAAGAGACCCAGTACTTC | CASSSREGEETQYF
17 | TRBD1 | TRBJ2-3 | TRBV5-6 | NA | TGTGCCAGCAGCCACCCCCAGGGACAGGGGGTGTCAGATACGCAGTATTTT | CASSHPQGQGVSDTQYF
14 | TRBD2 | TRBJ2-3 | TRBV5-6 | NA | TGTGCCAGCAGCACCCCAGCGGGAGAGGTCGGGCAGTATTTT | CASSTPAGEVGQYF
15 | TRBD2 | TRBJ2-1 | TRBV11-3 | NA | TGTGCCAGCAGCCTTGAGCGGGGGGACTACAATGAGCAGTTCTTC | CASSLERGDYNEQFF
13 | NA | TRBJ2-2 | TRBV25-1 | NA | TGTGCCAGCAGTGAATCAGTCACCGGGGAGCTGTTTTTT | CASSESVTGELFF
15 | TRBD2 | TRBJ2-1 | TRBV19 | NA | TGTGCCAGTAGTGGGGTCGGGACTAGTCGAGGTGAGCAGTTCTTC | CASSGVGTSRGEQFF
16 | TRBD1 | TRBJ2-6 | TRBV6-6 | NA | TGTGCCAGCAGATCATGGACAGGGGCTGGGGCCAACGTCCTGACTTTC | CASRSWTGAGANVLTF
13 | NA | TRBJ2-3 | TRBV27 | NA | TGTGCCGTGGGAAGGGGAGGTCCAGATACGCAGTATTTT | CAVGRGGPDTQYF
16 | TRBD2 | TRBJ2-7 | TRBV7-8 | NA | TGTGCCAGCAGCTTAGGCCTGACTAGCGTCTCCTACGAGCAGTACTTC | CASSLGLTSVSYEQYF
13 | NA | TRBJ2-7 | TRBV7-2 | NA | TGTGCCAGCAGTCCTACAGGGTCGTACGAGCAGTACTTC | CASSPTGSYEQYF
15 | NA | TRBJ1-1 | TRBV5-4 | once | TGTGCCAGCAGCCCTCCGAGGCCGCGGGACACTGAAGCTTTCTTT | CASSPPRPRDTEAFF
16 | NA | TRBJ2-3 | TRBV11-2 | NA | TGTGCCAGCAGCTTAGACCGGACATGGGTGGCAGATACGCAGTATTTT | CASSLDRTWVADTQYF
13 | NA | TRBJ1-1 | TRBV28 | NA | TGTGCCAGCAGTTTTCTTTCAGACACTGAAGCTTTCTTT | CASSFLSDTEAFF
14 | TRBD2 | TRBJ2-7 | TRBV5-1 | NA | TGCGCCAGCAGCGTAACCGGGACTAGCGCCGAGCAGTACTTC | CASSVTGTSAEQYF
14 | TRBD1 | TRBJ1-2 | TRBV6-1 | NA | TGTGCCAGCAGTGAAGAAGCAGGGGGGAGTGGCTACACCTTC | CASSEEAGGSGYTF
14 | TRBD1 | TRBJ2-7 | TRBV5-1 | NA | TGCGCCAGCAGCTCCTGGACAGGGGACGGCGAGCAGTACTTC | CASSSWTGDGEQYF
14 | TRBD2 | TRBJ2-7 | TRBV5-4 | NA | TGTGCCAGCAGCTTGGCGGGAGGGCCGGACGAGCAGTACTTC | CASSLAGGPDEQYF
14 | NA | TRBJ1-1 | TRBV6-5 | NA | TGTGCCAGCAGTCCTCAGGGAATGGGCACTGAAGCTTTCTTT | CASSPQGMGTEAFF
12 | NA | TRBJ1-1 | TRBV5-8 | NA | TGTGCCAGCAGCTTGCGGTTGACTGAAGCTTTCTTT | CASSLRLTEAFF
20 | NA | TRBJ2-4 | TRBV19 | once | TGTGCCAGTAGTATAGAGGGCTATGGAGCAGGGGGGTTAGCCAAAAACATTCAGTACTTC | CASSIEGYGAGGLAKNIQYF
15 | NA | TRBJ2-3 | TRBV27 | NA | TGTGCCAGCAGTTTACACTTGTTCAGGGCGGATACGCAGTATTTT | CASSLHLFRADTQYF
11 | NA | TRBJ1-5 | TRBV28 | NA | TGTGCCAGCAACCGGGATCAGCCCCAGCATTTT | CASNRDQPQHF
15 | NA | TRBJ2-2 | TRBV18 | NA | TGTGCCAGCTCACCACTGGCCGAGAACACCGGGGAGCTGTTTTTT | CASSPLAENTGELFF
13 | NA | TRBJ2-1 | TRBV27 | NA | TGTGCCAGCAGTTTTCGGGTTTCGAATGAGCAGTTCTTC | CASSFRVSNEQFF
13 | NA | TRBJ2-1 | TRBV29-1 | NA | TGCAGCGTAGGACTCCGAAAACCCAATGAGCAGTTCTTC | CSVGLRKPNEQFF
13 | NA | TRBJ2-3 | TRBV7-9 | NA | TGTGCCACTACCCGACAGGGCACAGATACGCAGTATTTT | CATTRQGTDTQYF
14 | TRBD1 | TRBJ2-7 | TRBV28 | NA | TGTGCCAGCAGTTTATCGGGACAGGGCCACGAGCAGTACTTC | CASSLSGQGHEQYF
13 | NA | TRBJ2-7 | TRBV28 | NA | TGTGCCAGCAGTTTAGGCTCCTCCTACGAGCAGTACTTC | CASSLGSSYEQYF
15 | TRBD1 | TRBJ2-7 | TRBV11-3 | NA | TGTGCCAGCAGCTTCGCCGTAGGGACAGCCTACGAGCAGTACTTC | CASSFAVGTAYEQYF
13 | NA | TRBJ2-2 | TRBV9 | NA | TGTGCCAGCAGCGTAAGCGGCCCCGGGGAGCTGTTTTTT | CASSVSGPGELFF